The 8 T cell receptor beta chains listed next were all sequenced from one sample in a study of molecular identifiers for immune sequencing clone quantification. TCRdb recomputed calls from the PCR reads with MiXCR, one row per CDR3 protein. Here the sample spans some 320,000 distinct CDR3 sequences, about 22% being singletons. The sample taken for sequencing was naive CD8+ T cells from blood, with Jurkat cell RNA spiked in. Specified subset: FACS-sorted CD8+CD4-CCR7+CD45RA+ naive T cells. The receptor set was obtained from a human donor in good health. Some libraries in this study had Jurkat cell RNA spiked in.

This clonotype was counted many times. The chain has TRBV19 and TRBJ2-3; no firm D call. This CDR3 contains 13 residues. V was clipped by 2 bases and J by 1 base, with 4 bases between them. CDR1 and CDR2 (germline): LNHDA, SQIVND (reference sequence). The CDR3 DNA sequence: TGTGCCAGTAGTATATCGCGCACAGATACGCAGTATTTT. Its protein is CASSISRTDTQYF.

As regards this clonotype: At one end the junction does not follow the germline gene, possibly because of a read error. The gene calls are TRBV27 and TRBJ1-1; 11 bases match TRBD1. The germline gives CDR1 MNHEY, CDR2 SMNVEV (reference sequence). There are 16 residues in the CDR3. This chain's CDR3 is CTSRSGQGAVFTEAFF. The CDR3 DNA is TGTACCAGCAGATCAGGACAGGGGGCGGTTTTCACTGAAGCTTTCTTT.

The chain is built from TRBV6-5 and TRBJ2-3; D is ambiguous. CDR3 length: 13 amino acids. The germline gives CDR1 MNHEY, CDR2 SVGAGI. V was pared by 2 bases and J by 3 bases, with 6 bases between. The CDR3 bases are TGTGCCAGCAGTTACGTGGCGACAGATACGCAGTATTTT. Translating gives CASSYVATDTQYF.

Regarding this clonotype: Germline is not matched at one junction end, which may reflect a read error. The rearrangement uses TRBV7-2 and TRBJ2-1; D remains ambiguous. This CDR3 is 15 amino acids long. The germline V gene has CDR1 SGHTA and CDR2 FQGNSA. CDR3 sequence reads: CASSPLSSSYNELFF. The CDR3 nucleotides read TGTGCCAGCAGCCCCCTTTCCAGCTCCTACAATGAGCTGTTCTTC.

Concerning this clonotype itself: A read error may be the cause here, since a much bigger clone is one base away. In DNA form, the CDR3 reads TGTGCCAGCAAGGGGCTCCGGACAGACCAAGAGACCCAGTGCTTC. Encoded protein: CASKGLRTDQETQCF. The chain combines TRBV6-2 or TRBV6-3 with TRBJ2-5; possible D gene TRBD1, 6 bases. Germline-derived CDR1 and CDR2 are MNHEY and SVGEGT. The CDR3 is 15 amino acids.

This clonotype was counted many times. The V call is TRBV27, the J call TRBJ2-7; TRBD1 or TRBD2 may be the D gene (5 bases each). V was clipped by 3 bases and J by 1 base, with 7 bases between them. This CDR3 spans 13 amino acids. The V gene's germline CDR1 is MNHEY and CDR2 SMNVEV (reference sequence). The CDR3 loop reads CASSFEGSYEQYF. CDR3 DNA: TGTGCCAGCAGTTTCGAGGGGTCCTACGAGCAGTACTTC.

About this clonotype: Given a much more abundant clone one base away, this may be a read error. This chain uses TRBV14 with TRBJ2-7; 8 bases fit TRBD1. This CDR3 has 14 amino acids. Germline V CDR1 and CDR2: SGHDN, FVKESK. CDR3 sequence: CASSQDNRGIEQNF. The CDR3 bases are TGTGCCAGCAGCCAAGACAACAGGGGGATCGAGCAGAACTTC. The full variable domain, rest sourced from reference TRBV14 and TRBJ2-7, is EAGVTQFPSHSVIEKGQTVTLRCDPISGHDNLYWYRRVMGKEIKFLLHFVKESKQDESGMPNNRFLAERTGGTYSTLKVQPAELEDSGVYFCASSQDNRGIEQNFGPGTRLTVT.

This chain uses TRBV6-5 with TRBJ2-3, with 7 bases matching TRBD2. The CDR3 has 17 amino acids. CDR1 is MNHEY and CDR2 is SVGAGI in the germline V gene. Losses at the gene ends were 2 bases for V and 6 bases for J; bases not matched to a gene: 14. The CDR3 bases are TGTGCCAGCAGTTACAACCTACCGGGACTAAATTATGATACGCAGTATTTT. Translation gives CASSYNLPGLNYDTQYF.